Detailed here is one T cell receptor (beta chain). What it binds is unknown. The sample is drawn from a study of cytomegalovirus exposure and HLA in healthy donors. The PCR ran on 60 Vbeta and 13 Jbeta primers. Repertoires were generated with immunoSEQ multiplex PCR, while TCRdb's copy carries only in-frame clones and drops some. This sample's table reports 150,000 to 200,000 clones. At the time of sampling, donors were nominally healthy, though unrecorded immune exposures were likely. Study results and caveats: Most TCR sequences showed up rarely, but some public TCRs showed up in many donors. Accurate HLA-A and HLA-B prediction from TCR beta sequences was reported for most subjects.

This CDR3 contains 14 residues. The V gene's germline CDR1 is ENHRY and CDR2 SYGVKD. The V gene lost 6 bases and the J gene lost 0 bases, with 11 bases spanning the gap. This receptor was taken from a woman between 18 and 29 years old in good health and CMV-seropositive. The sample was PBMCs. The chain recombines TRBV10-3 with TRBJ1-1; D gene uncertain. The CDR3 DNA follows: TGTGCCATCAGACCGGACGGGATGAACACTGAAGCTTTCTTT. This sequence encodes CAIRPDGMNTEAFF.